The source of this T cell receptor (beta chain) is a study of identical twins. In its sample, this clonotype was seen a few times. Its antigen is unknown. Germline assignment: CDR1 SQVTM and CDR2 ANQGSEA. Trimming stripped 4 bases from V and 1 base from J, with 10 bases between. The CDR3 loop spans 13 amino acids. Study-wide results and limits: In zero-insertion analyses, partial confounding could arise from invariant MAIT and iNKT cells.

Each donor was a healthy Caucasian. Unique molecular identifiers were present on cDNA, and template switching added a universal primer site. Each CDR3 protein is one row after TCRdb ran MiXCR on the 5' RACE reads. The sample carries about 340,000 distinct CDR3 sequences, approximately 8.8% recorded once. The receptor comes from a woman aged 50 to 60 in good health. The V gene is TRBV29-1, the J gene TRBJ1-1; no firm D call. Sequencing input: naive T cells sorted from blood. CDR3 in amino acids: CSVVDQPNTEAFF. DNA for the CDR3: TGCAGCGTTGTAGACCAGCCGAACACTGAAGCTTTCTTT.